Shown below are 2 T cell receptor beta chains from a single sample sequenced in a study of identical twins. From the 5' RACE reads, TCRdb called clonotypes with MiXCR, one entry per CDR3 protein. The sample lists roughly 690,000 distinct CDR3 sequences, roughly 6% seen once, with about 2% in the top ten. Sequenced material: naive T cells sorted from blood. The receptor source for this set is a man between 18 and 29 years old in good health.

This clonotype was detected only a few times. This chain connects TRBV28 to TRBJ2-3; 8 bases match TRBD2. V dropped 6 bases and J dropped 6; count of bases not matched to a gene: 8. The CDR3 runs to 14 residues. Germline V CDR1 and CDR2: MDHEN, SYDVKM. This CDR3 is CASRSAGVSDTQYF. DNA for the CDR3: TGTGCCAGCAGGTCAGCGGGAGTTTCGGATACGCAGTATTTT.

This clonotype was detected many times. V and J are TRBV7-9 and TRBJ1-1; no reliable D call. V shed 1 base and J shed 7 bases, with 4 bases lying between them. This CDR3 is built from 11 residues. Germline V lookup: CDR1 SEHNR, CDR2 FQNEAQ (reference sequence). The DNA of the CDR3 is TGTGCCAGCAGCTTAGTTAATGAAGCTTTCTTT. It yields the protein CASSLVNEAFF.